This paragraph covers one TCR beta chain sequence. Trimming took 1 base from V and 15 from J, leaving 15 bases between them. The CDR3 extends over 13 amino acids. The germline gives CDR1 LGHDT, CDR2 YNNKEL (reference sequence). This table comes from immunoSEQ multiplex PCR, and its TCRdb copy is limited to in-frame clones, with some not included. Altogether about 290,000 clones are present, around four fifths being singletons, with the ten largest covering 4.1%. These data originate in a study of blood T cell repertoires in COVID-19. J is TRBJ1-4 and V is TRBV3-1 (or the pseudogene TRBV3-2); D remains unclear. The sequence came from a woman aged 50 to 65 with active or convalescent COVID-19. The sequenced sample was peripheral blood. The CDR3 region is CASSQVSTRTMFF. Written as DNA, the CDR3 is TGTGCCAGCAGCCAAGTTTCTACAAGGACTATGTTTTTT.